What follows describes a single T cell receptor beta chain. The CDR3 length is 15 residues. The V gene lost 6 bases and the J gene lost 3 bases, with 18 bases spanning the gap. The germline V gene encodes CDR1 SNHLY and CDR2 FYNNEI. The source of the sample is a study of blood T cell repertoires in COVID-19. Study-level information: Specimens from acute and convalescent COVID-19 originated in the United States, Italy and Spain. The analysed material was cDNA or gDNA that came from T cells, B-cell-depleted T cells, or PBMCs.

Method: immunoSEQ multiplex PCR; TCRdb's copy keeps in-frame clones and lacks some. Of 650,000 to 800,000 clones listed, 85% to 90% are singletons. The clonotype was recovered from a woman between 18 and 29 years old with acute or convalescent COVID-19. The V gene is TRBV2, the J gene TRBJ2-7; a possible D gene is TRBD2 (6 bases). What was sequenced was peripheral blood. For the CDR3, the DNA is TGTGCCAGCAGGGGGGGTCGGGATGTTTACTACGAGCAGTACTTC. Protein: CASRGGRDVYYEQYF.